This T cell receptor beta chain was recovered during a study of CD8+ T cells in alopecia areata. On the study more broadly: People stayed on tofacitinib for 6 to 18 months, then stopped the drug for 6 months.

The sample's treatment: oral pan-JAK inhibitor, 5-10 mg twice daily. RNA, once extracted, was reverse transcribed into cDNA for use as the sequencing template. The assay was immunoSEQ multiplex PCR, and TCRdb's table has in-frame clones only and misses some. The sample has about 200,000 clones, about three fifths seen once. Germline CDR1 SGHDT, CDR2 YYEEEE. V was cut by 1 base and J by 0 bases, with 11 bases left in between. This CDR3 spans 16 amino acids. This clone was recorded once. The clonotype originates from a human donor with alopecia areata. The rearrangement links TRBV5-6 to TRBJ1-3; D gene unclear. Sequenced material: CD4+ T cells sorted from blood, taken at week 24, from a patient treated with tofacitinib. CDR3 in amino acids: CASSLLRSSSGNTIYF. In DNA, the CDR3 is TGTGCCAGCAGCTTGTTGAGATCATCCTCTGGAAACACCATATATTTT.